Only a few counts were recorded for the clone carrying this T cell receptor (beta chain). These data belong to a study of blood T cell repertoires in COVID-19. Germline V CDR1 and CDR2: SGHRS, YFSETQ. The CDR3 contains 14 residues. Trimming shortened V by 2 bases and J by 4 bases, and 9 bases separated the two germline ends. The protocol was immunoSEQ multiplex PCR, while the TCRdb copy is restricted to in-frame clones and leaves out a portion. The sample lists more than 100,000 clones; roughly 82% were seen once. This sequence originates from a human donor in a cohort sampled during active COVID-19. Sequenced material: peripheral blood. The V gene is TRBV5-1, the J gene TRBJ1-4; unclear D gene. CDR3 region: CASSFGALNEKLFF. The CDR3 coding sequence is TGCGCCAGCAGCTTCGGTGCCCTTAATGAAAAACTGTTTTTT.